Sequencing of this TCR beta chain was carried out in a study of blood T cells in healthy people across ages. Roughly 10 milliliters was the volume of peripheral blood drawn from each donor. Samples each had at least 5.5 micrograms of total RNA extracted. Using a J-beta primer mix together with a sample-barcoded 5' primer, a second PCR was run for about 6 to 11 cycles. Unique molecular identifiers of 12 random nucleotides labeled each cDNA. Individual samples furnished no less than 2.5 million CDR3-containing paired-end reads apiece. TCRdb independently ran MiXCR on the 5' RACE reads; one entry per CDR3 protein. The top ten clones hold about 3.8% of a sample with about 1.5 million distinct CDR3 sequences, less than 45% of them seen once. CDR1 KGHSH and CDR2 LQKENI come from the germline V gene. The ends were cut back, 6 bases at V and 3 bases at J, with 12 bases in the middle. The CDR3 runs to 13 residues.

The sample taken for sequencing was blood. The chain uses TRBV18 and TRBJ2-7; D gene unclear. The sequence was collected from a woman under 30 in good health. CDR3 in DNA: TGTGCCAGCTCGCAAAACCCAAGCTACGAGCAGTACTTC. This gives the protein CASSQNPSYEQYF.